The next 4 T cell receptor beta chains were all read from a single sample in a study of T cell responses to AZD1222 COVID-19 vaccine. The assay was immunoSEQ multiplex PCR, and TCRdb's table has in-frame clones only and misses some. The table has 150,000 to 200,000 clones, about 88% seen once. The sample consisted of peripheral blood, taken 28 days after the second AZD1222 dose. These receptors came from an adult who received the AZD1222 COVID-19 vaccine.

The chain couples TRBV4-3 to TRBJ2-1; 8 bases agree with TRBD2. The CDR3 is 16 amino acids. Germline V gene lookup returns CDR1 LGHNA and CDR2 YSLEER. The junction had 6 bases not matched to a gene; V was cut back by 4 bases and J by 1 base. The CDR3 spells CASSLELADSYNEQFF. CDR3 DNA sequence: TGCGCCAGCAGCCTCGAACTAGCGGATTCCTACAATGAGCAGTTCTTC.

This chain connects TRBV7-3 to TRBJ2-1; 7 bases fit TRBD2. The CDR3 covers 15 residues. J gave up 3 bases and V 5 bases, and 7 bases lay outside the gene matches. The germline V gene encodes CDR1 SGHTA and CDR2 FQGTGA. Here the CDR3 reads CASSLGGSDYNEQFF. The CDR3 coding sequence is TGTGCCAGCAGCCTGGGCGGGAGTGACTACAATGAGCAGTTCTTC.

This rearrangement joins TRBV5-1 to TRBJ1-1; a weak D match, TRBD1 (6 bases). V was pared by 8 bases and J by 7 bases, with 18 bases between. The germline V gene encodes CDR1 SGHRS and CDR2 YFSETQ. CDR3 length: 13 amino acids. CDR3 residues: CASNSQGGSEAFF. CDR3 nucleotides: TGCGCCAGTAACTCACAGGGAGGAAGTGAAGCTTTCTTT.

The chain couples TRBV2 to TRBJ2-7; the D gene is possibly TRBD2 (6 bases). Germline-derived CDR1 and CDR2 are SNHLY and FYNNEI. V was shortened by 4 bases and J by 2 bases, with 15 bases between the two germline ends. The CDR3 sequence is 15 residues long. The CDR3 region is CASSAASASAYEQYF. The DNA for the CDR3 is TGTGCCAGCAGTGCCGCTAGCGCGAGCGCCTACGAGCAGTACTTC.